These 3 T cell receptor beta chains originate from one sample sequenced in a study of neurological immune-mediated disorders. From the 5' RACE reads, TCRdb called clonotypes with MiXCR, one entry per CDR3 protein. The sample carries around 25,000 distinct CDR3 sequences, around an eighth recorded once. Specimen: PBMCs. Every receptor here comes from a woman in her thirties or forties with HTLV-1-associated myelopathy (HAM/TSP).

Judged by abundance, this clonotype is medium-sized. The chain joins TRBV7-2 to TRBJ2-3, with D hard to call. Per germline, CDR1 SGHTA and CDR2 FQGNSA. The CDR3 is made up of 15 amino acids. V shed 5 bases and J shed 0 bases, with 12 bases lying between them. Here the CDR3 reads CASSRNSPSTDTQYF. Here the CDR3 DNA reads TGTGCCAGCAGCCGTAACAGCCCTAGCACAGATACGCAGTATTTT.

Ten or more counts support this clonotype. This CDR3 reads CASSVGGRTGSEQYF. DNA for the CDR3: TGTGCCAGCAGCGTAGGGGGCCGGACAGGGTCCGAGCAGTACTTC. J is TRBJ2-7 and V is TRBV9, with TRBD1 identical over 8 bases. This CDR3 spans 15 amino acids. V lost 0 bases, J lost 6 bases, and 8 bases stayed unmatched. Germline-derived CDR1 and CDR2 are SGDLS and YYNGEE.

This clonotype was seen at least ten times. The CDR3 spells CASSWASGTNTGELFF. The CDR3 region has the DNA TGCGCCAGCAGCTGGGCTAGCGGAACGAACACCGGGGAGCTGTTTTTT. This chain joins TRBV5-1 and TRBJ2-2, with TRBD2 identical over 7 bases. The germline V gene encodes CDR1 SGHRS and CDR2 YFSETQ. The CDR3 runs 16 residues. J gave up 0 bases and V 3 bases, and 5 bases lay outside the gene matches.